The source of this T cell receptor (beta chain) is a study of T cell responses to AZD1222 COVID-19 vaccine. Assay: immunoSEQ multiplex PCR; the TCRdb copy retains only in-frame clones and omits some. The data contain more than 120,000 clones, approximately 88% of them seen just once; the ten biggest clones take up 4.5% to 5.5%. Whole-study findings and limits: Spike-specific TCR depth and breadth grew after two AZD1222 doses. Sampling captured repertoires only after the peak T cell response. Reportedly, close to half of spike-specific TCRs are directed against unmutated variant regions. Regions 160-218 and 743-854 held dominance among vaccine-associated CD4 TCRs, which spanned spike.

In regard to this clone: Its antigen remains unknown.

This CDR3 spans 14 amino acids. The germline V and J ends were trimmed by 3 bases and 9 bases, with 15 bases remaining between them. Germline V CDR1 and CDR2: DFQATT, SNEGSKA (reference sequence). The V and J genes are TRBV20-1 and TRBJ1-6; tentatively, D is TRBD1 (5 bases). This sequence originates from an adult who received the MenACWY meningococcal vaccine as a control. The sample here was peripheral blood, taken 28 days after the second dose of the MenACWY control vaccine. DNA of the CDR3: TGCAGTGCTAGTGTTCTGGGGGGAAGTTCACCCCTCCACTTT. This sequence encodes CSASVLGGSSPLHF.